The 10 T cell receptor beta chains listed next were all sequenced from one sample in a study of T cell clones after liver transplantation. Measured with immunoSEQ multiplex PCR; TCRdb has only the in-frame clones, and not every one. The profile covers about 72,000 clones, with around 90% appearing a single time and approximately 2.5% taken by the ten largest. This material consisted of CD4+ T cells from blood, taken before liver transplant. The receptors stem from a human donor who received a liver transplant.

CDR3 in amino acids: CASSLEQGYTEAFF. The CDR3 DNA is TGCGCCAGCAGCTTGGAACAGGGATACACTGAAGCTTTCTTT. This chain links TRBV5-1 with TRBJ1-1; D perhaps matches TRBD1 (6 bases). V lost 0 bases to trimming and J lost 3 bases, with 9 bases between them. CDR1 and CDR2 from the germline V gene are SGHRS and YFSETQ. This CDR3 contains 14 residues.

The rearrangement uses TRBV7-9 and TRBJ1-3, with no clear D. CDR1 is SEHNR, CDR2 FQNEAQ, per germline (reference sequence). The CDR3 sequence is 16 residues long. The V gene lost 5 bases and the J gene lost 0 bases, with 14 bases spanning the gap. The chain's CDR3 is CASSPSDGLSGNTIYF. CDR3 coding DNA: TGTGCCAGCAGCCCGTCGGACGGACTCTCTGGAAACACCATATATTTT.

This chain links TRBV11-3 with TRBJ2-7, with D possibly being TRBD1 (6 bases). V lost 7 bases and J lost 2, with 12 bases in between. The V gene's germline CDR1 is SGHNT and CDR2 YENEEA. This CDR3 is 13 amino acids long. As DNA, the CDR3 is TGTGCCAGCACCTTCCGGGACACCTACGAGCAGTACTTC. This sequence encodes CASTFRDTYEQYF.

Concerning this clone: The germline gene is not matched at one end of the junction; a read error may be the cause. The chain carries TRBV2 and TRBJ2-1; TRBD1 or TRBD2 may be the D gene (6 bases each). Germline loops: CDR1 SNHLY, CDR2 FYNNEI. The CDR3 extends over 13 amino acids. CDR3 nucleotides: TGTGCCAGCAGAGAAGGTAGGGGGGATGAGCAGTTCTTC. Residues: CASREGRGDEQFF. Combining the CDR3 with reference TRBV2 and TRBJ2-1 gives the whole variable domain EPEVTQTPSHQVTQMGQEVILRCVPISNHLYFYWYRQILGQKVEFLVSFYNNEISEKSEIFDDQFSVERPDGSNFTLKIRSTKLEDSAMYFCASREGRGDEQFFGPGTRLTVL.

The V gene is TRBV18, the J gene TRBJ2-3, with D unresolved. V lost 3 bases and J lost 2, with 12 bases in between. This CDR3 is 15 amino acids long. CDR1 is KGHSH, CDR2 LQKENI, per germline. CDR3 DNA: TGTGCCAGCTCACCGGCCCCCTCGTACACAGATACGCAGTATTTT. Amino acids: CASSPAPSYTDTQYF.

The chain couples TRBV4-1 to TRBJ2-1; 8 nucleotides agree with TRBD1. V dropped 6 bases and J dropped 1; count of bases not matched to a gene: 5. Germline V gene data show CDR1 as MGHRA and CDR2 as YSYEKL. This CDR3 contains 15 residues. The CDR3 loop reads CASRPQGASYNEQFF. As DNA, the CDR3 is TGCGCCAGCAGACCGCAGGGGGCTTCCTACAATGAGCAGTTCTTC.

V and J are TRBV19 and TRBJ1-1; D is undetermined. Per the germline V gene, CDR1 is LNHDA and CDR2 is SQIVND (reference sequence). V was trimmed by 6 bases and J by 0 bases, leaving 11 bases between them. This CDR3 has 14 amino acids. The chain's CDR3 is CASRKTFMNTEAFF. The CDR3 nucleotides read TGTGCCAGTAGGAAGACCTTCATGAACACTGAAGCTTTCTTT. The whole variable domain, filled in from reference TRBV19 and TRBJ1-1, reads DGGITQSPKYLFRKEGQNVTLSCEQNLNHDAMYWYRQDPGQGLRLIYYSQIVNDFQKGDIAEGYSVSREKKESFPLTVTSAQKNPTAFYLCASRKTFMNTEAFFGQGTRLTVV.

This clone was recorded only once. The chain links TRBV11-3 to TRBJ2-5; TRBD2 aligns across 14 bases. The length of the CDR3 is 15 residues. The V and J ends lost 3 bases and 5 bases, in that order; junction bases with no gene match: 2. Germline-derived CDR1 and CDR2 are SGHNT and YENEEA. The CDR3 protein is CASSLGLAGEETQYF. DNA for the CDR3: TGTGCCAGCAGCTTGGGACTAGCGGGAGAGGAGACCCAGTACTTC.

The chain has TRBV20-1 and TRBJ2-7, with D perhaps being TRBD1 or TRBD2 (5 bases each). Germline V gives CDR1 DFQATT, CDR2 SNEGSKA (reference sequence). CDR3 length: 11 residues. V shed 7 bases and J shed 3 bases, with 10 bases lying between them. CDR3 region: CSVGENYEQYF. In nucleotides, the CDR3 is TGCAGTGTGGGGGAGAACTACGAGCAGTACTTC.

This chain joins TRBV5-8 and TRBJ2-1, with TRBD2 as a possible D gene (6 bases). This CDR3 is 13 amino acids long. The germline V and J ends were trimmed by 4 bases and 6 bases, with 11 bases remaining between them. Per the germline V gene, CDR1 is SGHTS and CDR2 is YDEGEE. CDR3 sequence reads: CASSTGRSNEQFF. Written as DNA, the CDR3 is TGTGCCAGCAGCACGGGGAGGTCCAATGAGCAGTTCTTC.